One and the same sample provided the 23 T cell receptor beta chains below, sequenced in a study of T cells in Graves' hyperthyroidism and ophthalmopathy (dated by TCRdb to 2018 to 2020). The library came from multiplex PCR. The reads were generated on an Illumina HiSeq 2000. TCR beta CDR3 regions were amplified from RNA transcripts. The TCR CDR3 was subjected to a first round of RT-PCR using the HTBI primer set and the Qiagen OneStep RT-PCR kit. TCRdb applied fastp at Q25 and MiXCR to the public reads, then kept only in-frame beta chains. Rows with a matching CDR3 protein are joined into one entry that keeps the most common DNA and genes. The sample table contains under 750,000 distinct CDR3 sequences; only one count was recorded for 18% of them. The ten largest clones add up to approximately 16% of the sample. Material for sequencing was blood. These receptors were obtained from a woman between 45 and 65 years old with Graves' hyperthyroidism that later progressed to Graves' ophthalmopathy.

This clonotype was recorded a few times. V is TRBV19 and J is TRBJ1-1; D is possibly TRBD1 (5 bases). V was pared by 8 bases and J by 4 bases, with 20 bases between. The CDR3 loop spans 15 amino acids. From germline, CDR1 is LNHDA and CDR2 SQIVND (reference sequence). The CDR3 spells CASVARGELSTEAFF. The CDR3 DNA is TGTGCCAGTGTTGCTAGGGGAGAACTCAGCACTGAAGCTTTCTTT.

With regard to this clonotype: This may stem from a read error, because a much larger clone lies one nucleotide away. J is TRBJ1-1 and V is TRBV27; no clear D gene. V was clipped by 5 bases and J by 5 bases, with 15 bases between them. From germline, CDR1 is MNHEY and CDR2 SMNVEV (reference sequence). The CDR3 extends over 14 amino acids. The CDR3 DNA reads TGTGCCAGCAGTCTCACCGCGGGGAGGACTGAAGCTTTCTTT. Encoded protein: CASSLTAGRTEAFF.

The gene calls are TRBV6-1 and TRBJ2-3; TRBD1 agrees at 7 bases. CDR3 length equals 12 residues. After removal of 6 bases from V and 7 bases from J, the junction contained 4 bases not matched to a gene. Germline lookup yields CDR1 MNHNS and CDR2 SASEGT. CDR3 protein: CASSWDSHTQYF. Here the CDR3 DNA reads TGTGCCAGCAGCTGGGACAGCCATACGCAGTATTTT.

This clonotype has just a few counts. The V call is TRBV6-1, the J call TRBJ1-1; D uncertain. V was clipped by 6 bases and J by 7 bases, with 6 bases between them. The germline CDR1 and CDR2 sequences are MNHNS and SASEGT. This CDR3 has 10 residues. In DNA, the CDR3 is TGTGCCAGCAGAGTGGTTGAAGCTTTCTTT. This gives the protein CASRVVEAFF.

This clonotype appeared many times. V gene TRBV7-9 combines with J gene TRBJ2-7; no firm D call. The V and J ends lost 7 bases and 6 bases respectively, with 10 bases between them. CDR1 SEHNR and CDR2 FQNEAQ come from the germline V gene (reference sequence). The CDR3 covers 11 residues. CDR3 loop: CASTPLGEQYF. In DNA, the CDR3 is TGTGCCAGCACCCCCTTGGGCGAGCAGTACTTC.

Ten or more counts support this clonotype. This sequence joins TRBV10-2 and TRBJ2-5; 7 positions agree with TRBD1. Trimming removed 6 bases from V and 3 bases from J; junction bases left unmatched: 7. The CDR3 is made up of 14 amino acids. Germline CDR1 reads WSHSY; CDR2 reads SAAADI. The CDR3 DNA follows: TGCGCCAGCAGGAGGGACAGCCAAAAAGAGACCCAGTACTTC. Protein product: CASRRDSQKETQYF.

This clonotype has more than one count but fewer than ten. The chain recombines TRBV6-1 with TRBJ2-2, with D maybe TRBD1 (5 bases). CDR3 length: 13 amino acids. The V end lost 6 bases, the J end lost 7 bases, and 12 bases lay between the germline ends. The germline V gene encodes CDR1 MNHNS and CDR2 SASEGT. CDR3 sequence reads: CASRPRAVGELFF. The CDR3, as DNA: TGTGCCAGCAGGCCCAGGGCGGTCGGGGAGCTGTTTTTT.

This clonotype showed up many times. The chain has TRBV5-6 and TRBJ1-5; 8 bases map to TRBD1. CDR1 is SGHDT, CDR2 YYEEEE, per germline. J was trimmed by 6 bases and V by 4 bases; bases with no gene match: 9. The CDR3 is made up of 15 amino acids. As DNA, the CDR3 is TGTGCCAGCAGCCGACAGGGGACGGCGGTTCAGCCCCAGCATTTT. Protein product: CASSRQGTAVQPQHF.

This clonotype has more than one count but fewer than ten. V gene TRBV5-1 combines with J gene TRBJ1-2, with 9 bases fitting TRBD1. The CDR3 contains 14 residues. Germline V CDR1 and CDR2: SGHRS, YFSETQ. After removal of 4 bases from V and 3 bases from J, the junction contained 4 bases not matched to a gene. The CDR3 loop reads CASSPRTGDYGYTF. The DNA for the CDR3 is TGCGCCAGCAGCCCCCGGACAGGGGACTATGGCTACACCTTC.

The V gene is TRBV6-1, the J gene TRBJ1-1; D perhaps matches TRBD1 (5 bases). Trimming pared 5 bases from V and 7 bases from J, leaving 20 bases between. Germline CDR1 and CDR2: MNHNS and SASEGT. CDR3 length: 15 amino acids. Here the CDR3 reads CASSSREGLLGEAFF. The CDR3, as DNA: TGTGCCAGCAGTTCCCGAGAGGGGCTTTTGGGTGAAGCTTTCTTT.

In its sample, this clonotype was seen a few times. This chain connects TRBV7-9 to TRBJ1-6; D unclear. CDR3 length: 14 residues. Trimming removed 5 bases at V and 10 bases at J, with 15 bases between. Germline V gives CDR1 SEHNR, CDR2 FQNEAQ (reference sequence). The CDR3 sequence is CASSESGNGSPLHF. In nucleotides, the CDR3 is TGTGCCAGCAGCGAGAGTGGGAATGGGTCACCCCTCCACTTT.

The table lists this clonotype with many counts. J is TRBJ2-3 and V is TRBV10-3, with TRBD1 matching over 8 bases. This CDR3 is 16 amino acids long. Losses at the gene ends were 4 bases for V and 0 bases for J; bases not matched to a gene: 6. Germline V gives CDR1 ENHRY, CDR2 SYGVKD. The CDR3 sequence: CAISVQTGASTDTQYF. The CDR3, as DNA: TGTGCCATCAGTGTACAGACAGGGGCAAGCACAGATACGCAGTATTTT.

This clonotype has just a few counts. The chain uses TRBV25-1 and TRBJ2-7, with 8 bases that match TRBD2. The CDR3 totals 19 residues. The J segment lost 0 bases and the V segment lost 8 bases, leaving 21 bases of the junction unmatched. The germline CDR1 and CDR2 sequences are MGHDK and SYGVNS. Here the CDR3 reads CASCVNGGRAGASSYEQYF. CDR3 DNA: TGTGCCAGCTGCGTGAATGGCGGAAGAGCGGGGGCGAGCTCCTACGAGCAGTACTTC.

As for this clonotype: A read error may account for a junction end that differs from germline. The chain carries TRBV7-7 and TRBJ2-1; 9 bases fit TRBD1. CDR1 and CDR2 (germline): SSHAT, FNYEAQ (reference sequence). The CDR3 has 16 residues. The DNA for the CDR3 is TGTGCTAGCAGCTTGGACGGGACAGGGTATTACAATGAGCAGTTCTTC. As protein: CASSLDGTGYYNEQFF.

As for this clonotype: A much larger clone lies one base from this, so it may be a read error. V and J are TRBV5-1 and TRBJ2-7; 7 positions match TRBD2. Trimming at V came to 4 bases and at J to 7 bases, leaving 11 bases not matched to a gene. CDR1 is SGHRS and CDR2 is YFSETQ in the germline V gene. This CDR3 has 14 residues. CDR3 in amino acids: CASSLMSGAGEQYF. In DNA, the CDR3 is TGCGCCAGCAGCCTCATGAGCGGGGCGGGGGAGCAGTACTTC.

This clonotype was counted a few times. CDR3 sequence reads: CASSHPTSGGQLAKNIQYF. For the CDR3, the DNA is TGTGCCAGCAGCCACCCGACTAGCGGGGGCCAATTAGCCAAAAACATTCAGTACTTC. The rearrangement joins TRBV3-1 to TRBJ2-4; 12 bases line up with TRBD2. CDR1 is LGHDT, CDR2 YNNKEL, per germline (reference sequence). Unmatched junction bases numbered 9, after V lost 3 bases and J lost 0 bases. This CDR3 has 19 amino acids.

This clonotype was recorded at least ten times. This chain joins TRBV11-2 and TRBJ2-4, with TRBD2 matching 10 bases. V gave up 2 bases and J gave up 0 bases; unmatched junction bases: 19. The CDR3 has 22 amino acids. CDR1 SGHAT and CDR2 FQNNGV come from the germline V gene. In nucleotides, the CDR3 is TGTGCCAGCAGCTTACCGCAGACTAGCGGGTCTAGACCATTACTAGCCAAAAACATTCAGTACTTC. Amino acid sequence: CASSLPQTSGSRPLLAKNIQYF.

This clonotype was picked up a small number of times. V and J are TRBV29-1 and TRBJ2-7; D gene unclear. CDR3 length: 16 amino acids. Germline V CDR1 and CDR2: SQVTM, ANQGSEA. Trimming took off 3 bases at V and 2 bases at J, with 20 bases between the two ends. In DNA, the CDR3 is TGCAGCGTTGAGGTCAAGATTCTGAACATCCCCTACGAGCAGTACTTC. It encodes CSVEVKILNIPYEQYF.

The V gene is TRBV6-2 or TRBV6-3, the J gene TRBJ1-2; 10 nucleotides match TRBD1. Looked up from germline, CDR1 is MNHEY and CDR2 is SVGEGT. The CDR3 is 15 residues long. After removal of 0 bases from V and 3 bases from J, the junction contained 1 base not matched to a gene. The CDR3 DNA reads TGTGCCAGCAGTTACTCGGACAGGGGGTACTATGGCTACACCTTC. This encodes CASSYSDRGYYGYTF.

This clonotype was detected only a few times. This may be a read error: a much more frequent sequence differs by one nucleotide. CDR3 region: CASSHSGLSPNTGELVF. CDR3 coding DNA: TGTGCCAGCAGCCACTCCGGACTATCCCCGAACACCGGGGAGCTGGTTTTT. The rearrangement links TRBV3-1 to TRBJ2-2; maybe TRBD2 (6 bases). The CDR3 covers 17 residues. CDR1 LGHDT and CDR2 YNNKEL come from the germline V gene (reference sequence).

The chain couples TRBV20-1 to TRBJ1-2, with TRBD1 matching over 10 bases. Germline-derived CDR1 and CDR2 are DFQATT and SNEGSKA (reference sequence). CDR3 length equals 14 residues. The J segment lost 5 bases and the V segment lost 0 bases, leaving 3 bases of the junction unmatched. In nucleotides, the CDR3 is TGCAGTGCTAGAGATGGGACAGGGGATTATGGCTACACCTTC. Translating it yields CSARDGTGDYGYTF.

A few counts support this clonotype. V is TRBV20-1 and J is TRBJ2-2, with D perhaps TRBD1 (6 bases). CDR1 is DFQATT, CDR2 SNEGSKA, per germline (reference sequence). Trimming pared 6 bases from V and 5 bases from J, leaving 19 bases between. CDR3 length equals 15 residues. The CDR3 reads CSARRGGSYTGELFF. CDR3 coding DNA: TGCAGTGCCCGCCGAGGGGGTTCTTATACCGGGGAGCTGTTTTTT.

This clonotype was detected ten times or more. The V call is TRBV12-3 or TRBV12-4, the J call TRBJ1-4; TRBD1 might be the D (6 bases). The CDR3 consists of 16 residues. The germline V and J ends were trimmed by 2 bases and 2 bases, with 12 bases remaining between them. The CDR3 DNA follows: TGTGCCAGCAGTTTACCCAGGGGCCACACTAATGAAAAACTGTTTTTT. Its protein is CASSLPRGHTNEKLFF.